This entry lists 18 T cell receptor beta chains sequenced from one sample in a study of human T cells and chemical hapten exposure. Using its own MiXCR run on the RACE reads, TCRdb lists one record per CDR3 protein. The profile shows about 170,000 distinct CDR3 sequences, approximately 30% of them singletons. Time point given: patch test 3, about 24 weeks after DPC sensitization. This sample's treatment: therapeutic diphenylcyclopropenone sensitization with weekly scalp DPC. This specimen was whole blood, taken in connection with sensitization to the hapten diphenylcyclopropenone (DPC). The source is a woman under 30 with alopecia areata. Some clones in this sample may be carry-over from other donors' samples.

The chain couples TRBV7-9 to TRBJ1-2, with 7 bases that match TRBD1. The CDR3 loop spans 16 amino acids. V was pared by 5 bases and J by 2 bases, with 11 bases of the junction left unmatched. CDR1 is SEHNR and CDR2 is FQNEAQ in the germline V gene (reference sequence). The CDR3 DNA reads TGTGCCAGCAGCAAAAGGGGGCAGGACCCCAACTATGGCTACACCTTC. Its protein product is CASSKRGQDPNYGYTF.

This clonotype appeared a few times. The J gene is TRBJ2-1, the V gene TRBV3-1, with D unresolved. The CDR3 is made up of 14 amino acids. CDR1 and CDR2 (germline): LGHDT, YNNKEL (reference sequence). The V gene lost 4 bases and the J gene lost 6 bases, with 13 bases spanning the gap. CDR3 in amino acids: CASSPMDGVNEQFF. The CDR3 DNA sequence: TGTGCCAGCAGCCCTATGGACGGCGTCAATGAGCAGTTCTTC.

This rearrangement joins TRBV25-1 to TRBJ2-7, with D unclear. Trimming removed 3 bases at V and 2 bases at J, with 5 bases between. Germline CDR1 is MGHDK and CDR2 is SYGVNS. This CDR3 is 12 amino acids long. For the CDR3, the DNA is TGTGCCAGCAGTGACGGTACCTACGAGCAGTACTTC. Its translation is CASSDGTYEQYF.

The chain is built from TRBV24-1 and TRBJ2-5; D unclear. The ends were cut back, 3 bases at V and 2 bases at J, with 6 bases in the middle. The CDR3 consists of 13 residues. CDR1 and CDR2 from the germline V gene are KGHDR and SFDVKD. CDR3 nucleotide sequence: TGTGCCACCAGTGATATAGGGCAAGAGACCCAGTACTTC. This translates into CATSDIGQETQYF.

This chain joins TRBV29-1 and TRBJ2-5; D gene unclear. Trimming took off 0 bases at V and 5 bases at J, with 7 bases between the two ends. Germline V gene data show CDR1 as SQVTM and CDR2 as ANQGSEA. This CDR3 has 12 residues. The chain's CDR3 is CSVEDPGETQYF. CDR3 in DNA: TGCAGCGTTGAAGATCCCGGGGAGACCCAGTACTTC. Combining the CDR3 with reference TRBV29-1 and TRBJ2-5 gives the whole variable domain SAVISQKPSRDICQRGTSLTIQCQVDSQVTMMFWYRQQPGQSLTLIATANQGSEATYESGFVIDKFPISRPNLTFSTLTVSNMSPEDSSIYLCSVEDPGETQYFGPGTRLLVL.

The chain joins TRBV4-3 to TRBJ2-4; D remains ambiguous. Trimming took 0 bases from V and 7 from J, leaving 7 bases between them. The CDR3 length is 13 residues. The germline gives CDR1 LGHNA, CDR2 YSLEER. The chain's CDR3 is CASSQDLRNIQYF. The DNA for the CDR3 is TGCGCCAGCAGCCAAGATTTGCGGAACATTCAGTACTTC.

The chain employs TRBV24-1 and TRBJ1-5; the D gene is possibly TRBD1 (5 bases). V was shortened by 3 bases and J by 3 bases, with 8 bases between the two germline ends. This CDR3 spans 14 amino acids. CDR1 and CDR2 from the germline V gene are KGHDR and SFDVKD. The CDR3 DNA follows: TGTGCCACCAGTGATCCGGGACCCAATCAGCCCCAGCATTTT. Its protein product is CATSDPGPNQPQHF.

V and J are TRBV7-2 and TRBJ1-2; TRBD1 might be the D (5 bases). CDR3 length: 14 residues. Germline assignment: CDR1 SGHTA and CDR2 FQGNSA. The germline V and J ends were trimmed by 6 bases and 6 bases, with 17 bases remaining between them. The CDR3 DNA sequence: TGTGCCAGCAGTACCCGAACGGGGCGGAATGGCTACACCTTC. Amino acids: CASSTRTGRNGYTF.

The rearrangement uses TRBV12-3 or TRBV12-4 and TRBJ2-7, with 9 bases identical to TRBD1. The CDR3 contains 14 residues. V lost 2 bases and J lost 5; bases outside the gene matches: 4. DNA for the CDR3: TGTGCCAGCAGTTTAAGTGACAGGGGGGACGAGCAGTACTTC. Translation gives CASSLSDRGDEQYF.

Here the CDR3 reads CSARKGQLNTEAFF. In DNA form, the CDR3 reads TGCAGTGCTAGAAAGGGACAGTTAAACACTGAAGCTTTCTTT. The genes are TRBV20-1 and TRBJ1-1; 7 nucleotides line up with TRBD1. The ends lost 2 bases at V and 2 bases at J; junction bases unmatched: 5. Per the germline V gene, CDR1 is DFQATT and CDR2 is SNEGSKA (reference sequence). The CDR3 sequence is 14 residues long.

The CDR3 is CASRLGTSGANVLTF. DNA of the CDR3: TGTGCCAGCAGGCTTGGGACCTCTGGGGCCAACGTCCTGACTTTC. V and J are TRBV9 and TRBJ2-6; the D call may be TRBD1 or TRBD2 (5 bases each). Germline CDR1 SGDLS, CDR2 YYNGEE. CDR3 length: 15 residues. Trimming left V 5 bases short and J 0 bases short, with 9 bases between.

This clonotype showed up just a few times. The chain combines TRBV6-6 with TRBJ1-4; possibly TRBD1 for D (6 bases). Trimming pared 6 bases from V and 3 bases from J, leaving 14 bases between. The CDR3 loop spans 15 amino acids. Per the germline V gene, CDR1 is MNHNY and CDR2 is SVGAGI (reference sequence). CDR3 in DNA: TGTGCCAGCAGCTCAGCGGGACAAGCTAATGAAAAACTGTTTTTT. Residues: CASSSAGQANEKLFF.

The CDR3 DNA reads as TGTGCCAGCAGCGTCCTGCGGGGGGACTCCTACAATGAGCAGTTCTTC. Translating it yields CASSVLRGDSYNEQFF. This rearrangement joins TRBV9 to TRBJ2-1, with 8 bases fitting TRBD2. The length of the CDR3 is 16 residues. V was clipped by 2 bases and J by 0 bases; unmatched bases: 4. Germline V gives CDR1 SGDLS, CDR2 YYNGEE.

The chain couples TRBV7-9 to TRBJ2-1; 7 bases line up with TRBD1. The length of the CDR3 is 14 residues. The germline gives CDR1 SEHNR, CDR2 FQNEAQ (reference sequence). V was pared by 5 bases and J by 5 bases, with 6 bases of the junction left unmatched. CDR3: CASSGPGQNNEQFF. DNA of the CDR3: TGTGCCAGCAGCGGACCGGGACAGAACAATGAGCAGTTCTTC. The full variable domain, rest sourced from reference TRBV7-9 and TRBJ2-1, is DTGVSQNPRHKITKRGQNVTFRCDPISEHNRLYWYRQTLGQGPEFLTYFQNEAQLEKSRLLSDRFSAERPKGSFSTLEIQRTEQGDSAMYLCASSGPGQNNEQFFGPGTRLTVL.

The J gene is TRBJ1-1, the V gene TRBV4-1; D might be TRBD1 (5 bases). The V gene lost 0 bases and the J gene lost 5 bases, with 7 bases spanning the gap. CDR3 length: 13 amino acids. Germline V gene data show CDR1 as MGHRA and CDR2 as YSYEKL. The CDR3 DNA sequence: TGCGCCAGCAGCCAAGAAAGACAGACTGAAGCTTTCTTT. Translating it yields CASSQERQTEAFF.

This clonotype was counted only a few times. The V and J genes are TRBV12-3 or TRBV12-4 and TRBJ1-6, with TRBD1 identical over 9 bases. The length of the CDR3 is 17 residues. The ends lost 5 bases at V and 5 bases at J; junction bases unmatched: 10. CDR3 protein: CASSPGPGQGNNSPLHF. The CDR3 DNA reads TGTGCCAGCAGTCCTGGTCCGGGACAGGGAAATAATTCACCCCTCCACTTT.

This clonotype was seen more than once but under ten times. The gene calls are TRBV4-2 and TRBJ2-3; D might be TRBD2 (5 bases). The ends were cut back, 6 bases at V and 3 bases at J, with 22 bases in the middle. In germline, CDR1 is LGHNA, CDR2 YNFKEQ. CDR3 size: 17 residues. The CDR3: CASSPGSRVLATDTQYF. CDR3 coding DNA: TGTGCCAGCAGTCCGGGCAGTCGGGTCCTAGCAACAGATACGCAGTATTTT.

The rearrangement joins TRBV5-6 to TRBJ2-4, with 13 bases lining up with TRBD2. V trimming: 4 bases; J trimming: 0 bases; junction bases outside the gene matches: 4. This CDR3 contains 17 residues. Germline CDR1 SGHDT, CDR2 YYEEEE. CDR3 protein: CASSRGTSGAAKNIQYF. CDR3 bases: TGTGCCAGCAGCAGAGGGACTAGCGGGGCAGCCAAAAACATTCAGTACTTC. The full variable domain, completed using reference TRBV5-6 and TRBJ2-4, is DAGVTQSPTHLIKTRGQQVTLRCSPKSGHDTVSWYQQALGQGPQFIFQYYEEEERQRGNFPDRFSGHQFPNYSSELNVNALLLGDSALYLCASSRGTSGAAKNIQYFGAGTRLSVL.